This passage covers 19 T cell receptor beta chains from one sample sequenced in a study of beta chain features in type 1 diabetes. As every portion of the isolated RNA was reverse transcribed, the sequencing read expressed TCRB transcripts. Data came from immunoSEQ multiplex PCR; TCRdb stores just in-frame clones and leaves some out. The sample records about 210,000 clones, 9.5% to 13% being singletons. Specimen: central memory CD4+ T cells from blood. The receptors derive from a man aged 18 to 30 in good health.

This clone has just a few counts. The rearrangement joins TRBV5-6 to TRBJ2-5; D gene uncertain. With 3 bases removed from V and 3 bases from J, the gap between germline ends came to 6 bases. This CDR3 spans 12 amino acids. The germline V gene has CDR1 SGHDT and CDR2 YYEEEE. DNA for the CDR3: TGTGCCAGCAGCTCATCGGAAGAGACCCAGTACTTC. This translates into CASSSSEETQYF.

This clone turned up a few times. This chain links TRBV18 with TRBJ2-7; 7 bases are a match to TRBD1. Germline V gives CDR1 KGHSH, CDR2 LQKENI. Losses at the gene ends were 4 bases for V and 5 bases for J; bases not matched to a gene: 8. The CDR3 consists of 14 residues. CDR3 protein: CASSQVQGSDEQYF. CDR3 DNA: TGTGCCAGCTCACAAGTACAGGGGTCAGACGAGCAGTACTTC.

V is TRBV18 and J is TRBJ2-3; 12 bases are a match to TRBD2. The CDR3 spans 16 residues. V shed 2 bases, J shed 8 bases, and the junction held 8 bases outside the gene matches. Per the germline V gene, CDR1 is KGHSH and CDR2 is LQKENI. CDR3 bases: TGTGCCAGCTCACCAAGCCTAGCGGGAGGGAGTGGTACGCAGTATTTT. This codes for CASSPSLAGGSGTQYF.

The chain joins TRBV10-3 to TRBJ1-5, with 7 bases fitting TRBD1. Unmatched junction bases numbered 5, after V lost 10 bases and J lost 5 bases. CDR3 length: 12 residues. Germline values: CDR1 ENHRY, CDR2 SYGVKD. The CDR3 DNA sequence: TGTGCCACCAGACAGGGAGATCAGCCCCAGCATTTT. This encodes CATRQGDQPQHF.

The chain combines TRBV19 with TRBJ2-3; maybe TRBD1 (6 bases). V lost 6 bases, J lost 9 bases, and 13 bases lay in between. Germline V gene sequence: CDR1 LNHDA, CDR2 SQIVND (reference sequence). This CDR3 contains 12 residues. For the CDR3, the DNA is TGTGCCAGTAGACCAGGTGGGGGCACGCAGTATTTT. Its protein is CASRPGGGTQYF.

The V gene is TRBV30, the J gene TRBJ1-2, with TRBD1 matching 9 bases. The CDR3 spans 13 residues. Germline V gene data show CDR1 as GTSNPN and CDR2 as SVGIG (reference sequence). Trimming removed 5 bases from V and 7 bases from J; junction bases left unmatched: 8. CDR3: CAWGKGQGRGYTF. CDR3 DNA sequence: TGTGCCTGGGGAAAGGGACAGGGACGTGGCTACACCTTC.

The CDR3 DNA reads TGTGCCATCAGTGTGGTACAGGGCCCAGATACGCAGTATTTT. Translating gives CAISVVQGPDTQYF. The V and J genes are TRBV10-3 and TRBJ2-3, with TRBD1 as a possible D gene (6 bases). This CDR3 is 14 amino acids long. Germline V gives CDR1 ENHRY, CDR2 SYGVKD. Trimming removed 4 bases at V and 4 bases at J, with 12 bases between.

This clone was recorded a few times. J is TRBJ2-3 and V is TRBV6-5; D may be TRBD2 (6 bases). Germline V gene sequence: CDR1 MNHEY, CDR2 SVGAGI. Trimming took off 6 bases at V and 1 base at J, with 11 bases between the two ends. This CDR3 spans 14 amino acids. CDR3 nucleotide sequence: TGTGCCAGCAGCTGGAGGGGCCGCACAGATACGCAGTATTTT. This translates into CASSWRGRTDTQYF.

The V gene is TRBV7-8, the J gene TRBJ2-5, with 8 positions matching TRBD1. The CDR3 extends over 14 amino acids. V lost 3 bases to trimming and J lost 2 bases; unmatched junction nucleotides: 2. Germline CDR1 is SGHVS and CDR2 is FQNEAQ. The CDR3 spells CASSFRGRQETQYF. CDR3 coding DNA: TGTGCCAGCAGCTTCAGGGGGCGGCAAGAGACCCAGTACTTC. Full variable domain (missing parts from reference TRBV7-8 and TRBJ2-5): GAGVSQSPRYKVAKRGQDVALRCDPISGHVSLFWYQQALGQGPEFLTYFQNEAQLDKSGLPSDRFFAERPEGSVSTLKIQRTQQEDSAVYLCASSFRGRQETQYFGPGTRLLVL.

The genes are TRBV27 and TRBJ2-5; D is perhaps TRBD1 (6 bases). Germline CDR1 is MNHEY and CDR2 is SMNVEV (reference sequence). V lost 2 bases, J lost 5 bases, and 15 bases lay in between. This CDR3 comprises 15 residues. The CDR3 region has the DNA TGTGCCAGCAGTTTAGGAGCCACAGGGAGCGAGACCCAGTACTTC. It is translated as CASSLGATGSETQYF.

The rearrangement links TRBV6-6 to TRBJ2-5, with 7 nucleotides matching TRBD2. The CDR3 runs 16 residues. Unmatched junction bases numbered 13, after V lost 2 bases and J lost 7 bases. Germline V CDR1 and CDR2: MNHNY, SVGAGI (reference sequence). The CDR3 nucleotides read TGTGCCAGCAGTTACCCTACCGGACTAGGCTCGGGGACCCAGTACTTC. This sequence encodes CASSYPTGLGSGTQYF.

This clone was observed a handful of times. The chain employs TRBV18 and TRBJ2-1, with 14 bases lining up with TRBD2. Per germline, CDR1 KGHSH and CDR2 LQKENI. The CDR3 totals 16 residues. V trimming: 4 bases; J trimming: 9 bases; junction bases outside the gene matches: 8. The CDR3 nucleotides are TGTGCCAGCTCACGAGAGACTAGCGGGAGGGCCCCTGAGCAGTTCTTC. As protein: CASSRETSGRAPEQFF.

This clone was detected only a few times. J is TRBJ2-6 and V is TRBV9, with D uncertain. Germline values: CDR1 SGDLS, CDR2 YYNGEE. The V end was cut by 0 bases, the J end by 0 bases, with 10 bases between. This CDR3 comprises 17 residues. The CDR3 sequence is CASSVVPLYSGANVLTF. The CDR3 nucleotides read TGTGCCAGCAGCGTAGTTCCCTTATACTCTGGGGCCAACGTCCTGACTTTC.

This clone was counted a few times. This sequence joins TRBV30 and TRBJ2-5; D is unresolved. Looked up from germline, CDR1 is GTSNPN and CDR2 is SVGIG (reference sequence). This CDR3 region has 13 residues. Trimming left V 2 bases short and J 7 bases short, with 14 bases between. CDR3 sequence (DNA): TGTGCCTGGAGTAAAGGGTCCCTGGGGACCCAGTACTTC. This sequence encodes CAWSKGSLGTQYF.

This chain uses TRBV9 with TRBJ2-2, with D possibly matching TRBD2 (5 bases). The V gene lost 4 bases and the J gene lost 4 bases, with 17 bases spanning the gap. The germline V gene has CDR1 SGDLS and CDR2 YYNGEE. The CDR3 contains 16 residues. This CDR3 is CASSTQGTRSTGELFF. The CDR3, as DNA: TGTGCCAGCAGCACCCAAGGAACTAGATCCACCGGGGAGCTGTTTTTT.

This sequence joins TRBV9 and TRBJ2-7; 9 bases are a match to TRBD2. Germline assignment: CDR1 SGDLS and CDR2 YYNGEE. V lost 0 bases, J lost 4 bases, and 11 bases stayed unmatched. The CDR3 runs 17 residues. The CDR3 nucleotides are TGTGCCAGCAGCGTAGGTTCGGTAGCGGGAGAGCTATACGAGCAGTACTTC. Translation: CASSVGSVAGELYEQYF.

V usage is TRBV29-1 and J usage is TRBJ2-3; D might be TRBD1 or TRBD2, each matching 5 bases. The CDR3 totals 14 residues. Trimming took off 3 bases at V and 3 bases at J, with 13 bases between the two ends. The germline V gene has CDR1 SQVTM and CDR2 ANQGSEA. The CDR3 DNA follows: TGCAGCGTTGAGGGGACGACTGGGACAGATACGCAGTATTTT. This encodes CSVEGTTGTDTQYF.

This clone occurred many times. Other nucleotide sequences from this sample produce the same CDR3. The J gene is TRBJ2-7, the V gene TRBV30, with TRBD2 matching 8 bases. Germline CDR1 is GTSNPN and CDR2 is SVGIG (reference sequence). V lost 8 bases and J lost 6; bases outside the gene matches: 9. The CDR3 runs to 12 residues. CDR3 residues: CAGCSGRGEQYF. The CDR3 DNA reads TGTGCCGGTTGTTCCGGGAGGGGCGAGCAGTACTTC.

This chain joins TRBV6-5 and TRBJ2-7; TRBD1 is a possible D gene (5 bases). V lost 4 bases and J lost 2, with 12 bases in between. The germline CDR1 and CDR2 sequences are MNHEY and SVGAGI. The CDR3 runs to 14 residues. Here the CDR3 reads CASSFDSPPYEQYF. The CDR3, as DNA: TGTGCCAGCAGTTTCGACAGCCCGCCCTACGAGCAGTACTTC.